The entry below describes one TCR beta chain. The source of the sample is a study of T cell changes during pregnancy in multiple sclerosis. Repertoires were generated with immunoSEQ multiplex PCR, while TCRdb's copy carries only in-frame clones and drops some. The table lists fewer than 85,000 clones, 94% of them singletons. Trimming removed 1 base at V and 3 bases at J, with 19 bases between. The CDR3 contains 17 residues. CDR1 and CDR2 from the germline V gene are MRHNA and SNTAGT. The source was peripheral blood, collected in the third trimester of pregnancy. The clonotype was recovered from a female donor with multiple sclerosis, enrolled in a pregnancy study. The V and J genes are TRBV6-4 and TRBJ2-7; tentatively, D is TRBD2 (5 bases). The CDR3 reads CASSDWSRAHSLYEQYF. CDR3 in DNA: TGTGCCAGCAGTGACTGGTCGCGGGCCCACAGTCTCTACGAGCAGTACTTC.